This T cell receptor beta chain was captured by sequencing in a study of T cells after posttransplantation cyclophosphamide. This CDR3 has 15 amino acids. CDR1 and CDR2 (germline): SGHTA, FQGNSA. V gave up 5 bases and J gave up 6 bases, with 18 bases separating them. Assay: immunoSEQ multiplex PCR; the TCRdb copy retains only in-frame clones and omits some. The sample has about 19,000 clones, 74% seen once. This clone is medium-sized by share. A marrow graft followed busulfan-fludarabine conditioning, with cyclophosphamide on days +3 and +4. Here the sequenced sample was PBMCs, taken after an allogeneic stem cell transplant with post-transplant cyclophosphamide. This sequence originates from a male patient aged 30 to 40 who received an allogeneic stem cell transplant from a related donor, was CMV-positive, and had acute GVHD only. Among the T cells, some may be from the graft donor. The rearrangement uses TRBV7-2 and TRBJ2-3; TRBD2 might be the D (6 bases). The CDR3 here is CASSPPTGERDTQYF. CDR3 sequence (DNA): TGTGCCAGCAGCCCACCGACGGGGGAGAGGGATACGCAGTATTTT.